This paragraph reports one TCR beta chain. Its antigen is not known. Alongside a J-beta primer mix, a sample-barcoded 5' primer served in a second PCR lasting about 7 to 12 cycles. In TCRdb, the 5' RACE reads were re-called with MiXCR into one record per CDR3 protein. The data hold about 730,000 distinct CDR3 sequences, with roughly 44% observed a single time. The CDR3 contains 14 residues. V was pared by 0 bases and J by 8 bases, with 8 bases between. Per the germline V gene, CDR1 is SGHDN and CDR2 is FVKESK. These data are taken from a study of blood T cells in healthy people across ages. Study-level results: CMV status of donors was unknown, possibly confounding expanded clonotype changes.

This TCR was recovered from an older woman in good health. Input material: blood. This chain joins TRBV14 and TRBJ1-6; D call uncertain. The CDR3 loop is CASSQEEVDSPLHF. The CDR3 DNA follows: TGTGCCAGCAGCCAAGAGGAGGTTGATTCACCCCTCCACTTT.